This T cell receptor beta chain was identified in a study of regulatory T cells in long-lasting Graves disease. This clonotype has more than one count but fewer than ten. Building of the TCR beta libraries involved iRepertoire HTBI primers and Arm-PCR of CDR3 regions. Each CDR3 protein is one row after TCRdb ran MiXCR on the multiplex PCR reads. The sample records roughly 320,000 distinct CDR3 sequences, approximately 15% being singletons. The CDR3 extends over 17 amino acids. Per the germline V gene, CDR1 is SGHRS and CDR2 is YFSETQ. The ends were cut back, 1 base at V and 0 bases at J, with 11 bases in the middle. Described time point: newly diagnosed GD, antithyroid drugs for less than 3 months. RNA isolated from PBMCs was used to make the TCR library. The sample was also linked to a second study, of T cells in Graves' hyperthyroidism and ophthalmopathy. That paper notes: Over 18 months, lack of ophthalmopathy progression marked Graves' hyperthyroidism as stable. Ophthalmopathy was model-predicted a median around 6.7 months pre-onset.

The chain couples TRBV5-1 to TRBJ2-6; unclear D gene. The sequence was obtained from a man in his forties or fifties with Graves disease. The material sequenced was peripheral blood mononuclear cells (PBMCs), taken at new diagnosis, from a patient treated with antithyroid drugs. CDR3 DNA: TGCGCCAGCAGCTTGTCCAGCCAAAGCTCTGGGGCCAACGTCCTGACTTTC. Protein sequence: CASSLSSQSSGANVLTF. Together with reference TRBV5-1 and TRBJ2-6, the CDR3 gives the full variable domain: KAGVTQTPRYLIKTRGQQVTLSCSPISGHRSVSWYQQTPGQGLQFLFEYFSETQRNKGNFPGRFSGRQFSNSRSEMNVSTLELGDSALYLCASSLSSQSSGANVLTFGAGSRLTVL.